This T cell receptor beta chain emerged from a study of blood T cell repertoires in COVID-19 (dated by TCRdb to between 2020 and 2021). With respect to the entire study: Samples covering the acute and convalescent phases of COVID-19 were provided by collaborators in the United States, Italy and Spain. The material from the prospective study consisted of cDNA or gDNA derived from T cells, B-cell-depleted T cells, or PBMCs. Deeply sampled blood TCRbeta repertoires from subjects exposed to, actively infected with, or recovered from COVID-19 were included in the dataset. The repertoires were released in a freely available public database meant as a resource for research on the immune response to SARS-CoV-2. The samples were drawn from the first 160 participants of the ongoing ImmuneRACE study and from more than 1,000 subjects provided by 6 global collaborators. A de-identified subject ID, COVID-19 status, age in years and sex were almost always included in the sample metadata. Where available, HLA class I and class II types were taken from metadata supplied by the sample provider and were not determined by assay-based typing. What the study reported, not specific to this receptor: Clinical and demographic metadata were provided uncurated, with the amount varying by source and participant.

CDR1 and CDR2 are drawn from the germline V gene: SGHNT, YENEEA. V lost 1 base and J lost 6 bases; the stretch between them is 5 bases long. From its cysteine to its phenylalanine, the CDR3 spans 12 amino acids. The sequence is cut down to CDR3 DNA, 36 bases in frame from base 1. TCRbeta CDR3 regions were amplified from genomic DNA using the immunoSEQ Assay, a bias-controlled multiplex PCR. As for the authors' bioinformatics: The number of nucleated cells in each sample was estimated from the amplification of reference gene primers within the assay. To quantify the absolute abundance of each unique TCRbeta CDR3 rearrangement, sequence reads were collapsed and filtered. For each sample, productive Simpson clonality was calculated by taking the square root of Simpson's diversity index across productive rearrangements. Imported from immuneACCESS, the table was reduced by TCRdb to in-frame sequences with V and J called. These copies leave out some clones; in studies compared against another copy, an unresolved V gene accounts for under half, and the cause of the remainder is not known. V, J and clone size are taken as reported in that table, and D and trimming were inferred from the DNA itself. This sample holds hundreds of thousands of clones; around 87% were observed only once. The ten most abundant clones make up over 0.95% of the sample.

Turning to this clone: It has no known antigen specificity. Within one base of it there is no much larger clone, and no base qualities were kept.

Participants in the prospective study were enrolled through a virtual design, were aged about 18 to 100 years, and lived in roughly 24 United States geographic areas. To assign participants to cohorts, the prospective study relied on clinical history that participants themselves reported in a screening survey and a study questionnaire. Recovered participants in ImmuneRACE Cohort 3 were defined by two consecutive negative NP/OP PCR tests, clearance by a healthcare professional, or resolution of symptoms. In the prospective study, whole blood, serum and a nasopharyngeal or oropharyngeal swab were collected from each participant by mobile phlebotomists. Prospective study participants could optionally give additional blood draws and questionnaires over a roughly two-month period. Before DNA extraction, prospective study blood samples were shipped either frozen or at room temperature.

The sample comprised PBMCs or T cells enriched from blood (not recorded which). The V gene is TRBV11-3 and the J gene is TRBJ2-3; perhaps TRBD2 is the D gene, with 5 bases matching. The clonotype originates from a young man who had recovered from COVID-19. The nucleotides are TGTGCCAGCAGCTTAGGGAGGGATACGCAGTATTTT. Translated, this is CASSLGRDTQYF. Reference TRBV11-3 and TRBJ2-3 proteins supply the regions before and after the CDR3; the full variable domain is: EAGVVQSPRYKIIEKKQPVAFWCNPISGHNTLYWYLQNLGQGPELLIRYENEEAVDDSQLPKDRFSAERLKGVDSTLKIQPAELGDSAVYLCASSLGRDTQYFGPGTRLTVL.